This TCR beta chain was sequenced for a study of T cells in Graves' hyperthyroidism and ophthalmopathy. About the research overall: Peripheral blood was taken when the disease was first diagnosed, before any treatment began.

From germline, CDR1 is PRHDT and CDR2 FYEKMQ (reference sequence). The V end was cut by 6 bases, the J end by 14 bases, with 13 bases between. The CDR3 contains 10 residues. Exclusion of a patient resulted from uncontrolled infection, other autoimmune disease, pregnancy or lactation. Template material for amplifying TCR beta CDR3 regions consisted of RNA transcripts. Primed by the HTBI set, a first-round RT-PCR was run on the TCR CDR3. TCRdb independently ran MiXCR on the multiplex PCR reads; one entry per CDR3 protein. The sample consists of about 270,000 distinct CDR3 sequences, about 24% of them appearing once. This clonotype was seen many times.

This chain joins TRBV13 and TRBJ1-2; D is unclear. Sample: blood. This receptor was taken from a middle-aged woman with Graves' ophthalmopathy. CDR3 DNA sequence: TGTGCCAGCAGTTTGACCATCCTAACCTTC. This gives the protein CASSLTILTF.